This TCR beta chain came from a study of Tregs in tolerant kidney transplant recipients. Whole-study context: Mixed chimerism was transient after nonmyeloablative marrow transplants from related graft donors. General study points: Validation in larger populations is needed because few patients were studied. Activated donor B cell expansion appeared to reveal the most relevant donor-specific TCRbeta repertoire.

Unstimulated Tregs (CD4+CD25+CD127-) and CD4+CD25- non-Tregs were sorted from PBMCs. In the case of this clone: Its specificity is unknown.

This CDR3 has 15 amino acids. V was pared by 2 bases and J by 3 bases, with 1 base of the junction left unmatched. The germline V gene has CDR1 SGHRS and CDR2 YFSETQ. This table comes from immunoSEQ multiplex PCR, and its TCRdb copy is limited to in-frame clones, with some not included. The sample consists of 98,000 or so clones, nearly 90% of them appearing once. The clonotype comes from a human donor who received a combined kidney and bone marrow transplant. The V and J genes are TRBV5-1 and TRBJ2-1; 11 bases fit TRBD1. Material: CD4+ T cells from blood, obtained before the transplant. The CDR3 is CASSLGTGGYNEQFF. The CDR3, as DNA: TGCGCCAGCAGCTTAGGGACAGGGGGCTACAATGAGCAGTTCTTC. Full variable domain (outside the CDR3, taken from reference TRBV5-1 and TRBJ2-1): KAGVTQTPRYLIKTRGQQVTLSCSPISGHRSVSWYQQTPGQGLQFLFEYFSETQRNKGNFPGRFSGRQFSNSRSEMNVSTLELGDSALYLCASSLGTGGYNEQFFGPGTRLTVL.